These 21 T cell receptor beta chains were sequenced from one sample in a study of blood T cells in healthy people across ages. Through a sample-barcoded 5' primer and a J-beta primer mix, a second PCR was run for about 7 to 12 cycles. TCRdb re-derived calls from the 5' RACE reads in MiXCR, one entry per CDR3 protein. The repertoire holds under 800,000 distinct CDR3 sequences, around 46% seen once, with 20% in the top ten. Sequencing was done on a sample of blood. Receptors originate from a woman in her sixties in good health.

The chain carries TRBV20-1 and TRBJ2-4; D may be TRBD1 (5 bases). This CDR3 has 16 amino acids. Germline V gene lookup returns CDR1 DFQATT and CDR2 SNEGSKA (reference sequence). Deletions cut 0 bases from V and 2 bases from J, with 14 bases between. The CDR3 here is CSARDQAGWSKNIQYF. The CDR3 nucleotides read TGCAGTGCTAGAGATCAGGCAGGGTGGTCCAAAAACATTCAGTACTTC.

The table lists this clonotype with a few counts. The rearrangement uses TRBV29-1 and TRBJ2-2; maybe TRBD2 (5 bases). V lost 2 bases, J lost 4 bases, and 14 bases lay in between. CDR1 is SQVTM, CDR2 ANQGSEA, per germline. The CDR3 totals 15 residues. The CDR3 nucleotides read TGCAGCGTTGAATTCGGTCTAGCCCGCACCGGGGAGCTGTTTTTT. It translates to CSVEFGLARTGELFF.

The chain employs TRBV9 and TRBJ2-2, with D perhaps matching TRBD1 or TRBD2 (6 bases each). The CDR3 totals 15 residues. V was pared by 0 bases and J by 5 bases, with 11 bases between. Per germline, CDR1 SGDLS and CDR2 YYNGEE. CDR3 in DNA: TGTGCCAGCAGCGTAGGGGGGGCTTCAACCGGGGAGCTGTTTTTT. Translating gives CASSVGGASTGELFF.

There are a few counts of this clonotype. The chain combines TRBV7-2 with TRBJ2-5; TRBD2 aligns across 9 bases. The V gene's germline CDR1 is SGHTA and CDR2 FQGNSA. This CDR3 comprises 18 residues. V lost 3 bases, J lost 2 bases, and 13 bases stayed unmatched. CDR3 protein: CASSLAGSGSIGQETQYF. The CDR3 DNA follows: TGTGCCAGCAGCTTGGCGGGTAGCGGGAGTATCGGGCAAGAGACCCAGTACTTC.

The J gene is TRBJ2-5, the V gene TRBV3-1; 9 bases line up with TRBD2. This CDR3 is built from 15 residues. CDR1 is LGHDT and CDR2 is YNNKEL in the germline V gene (reference sequence). The junction had 8 bases not matched to a gene; V was cut back by 4 bases and J by 5 bases. Written as DNA, the CDR3 is TGTGCCAGCAGCCCCGTAGCGGGAGTGAGTGAGACCCAGTACTTC. Protein: CASSPVAGVSETQYF.

This clonotype was counted many times. This sequence joins TRBV29-1 and TRBJ1-5; no clear D. The V and J ends lost 4 bases and 0 bases respectively, with 4 bases between them. Germline CDR1 and CDR2: SQVTM and ANQGSEA. This CDR3 is built from 12 residues. The CDR3 here is CSVADSNQPQHF. For the CDR3, the DNA is TGCAGCGTTGCGGATAGCAATCAGCCCCAGCATTTT. Drawing the rest from reference TRBV29-1 and TRBJ1-5, the complete variable domain is SAVISQKPSRDICQRGTSLTIQCQVDSQVTMMFWYRQQPGQSLTLIATANQGSEATYESGFVIDKFPISRPNLTFSTLTVSNMSPEDSSIYLCSVADSNQPQHFGDGTRLSIL.

Only a few counts were recorded for this clonotype. The chain couples TRBV6-6 to TRBJ2-7; 14 bases are a match to TRBD2. This CDR3 is 16 amino acids long. The V segment lost 4 bases and the J segment 4 bases; nucleotides outside the gene matches: 6. CDR1 is MNHNY, CDR2 SVGAGI, per germline (reference sequence). In nucleotides, the CDR3 is TGTGCCAGCAGTTCGGGACTAGCGGGAGTGCTTTACGAGCAGTACTTC. It is translated as CASSSGLAGVLYEQYF.

The rearrangement uses TRBV2 and TRBJ2-7, with TRBD2 matching over 8 bases. Germline CDR1 reads SNHLY; CDR2 reads FYNNEI. V gave up 5 bases and J gave up 3 bases; unmatched junction bases: 9. This CDR3 comprises 15 residues. CDR3 amino acids: CASSIPSGSRYEQYF. As DNA, the CDR3 is TGTGCCAGCAGTATTCCTAGCGGGTCCCGCTACGAGCAGTACTTC.

There are a few counts of this clonotype. The chain couples TRBV5-1 to TRBJ2-3; D gene unclear. The germline V gene encodes CDR1 SGHRS and CDR2 YFSETQ. Trimming stripped 4 bases from V and 6 bases from J, with 9 bases between. The CDR3 length is 12 residues. The CDR3 reads CASSQKLDTQYF. The CDR3 DNA reads TGCGCCAGCAGCCAGAAGCTCGATACGCAGTATTTT.

This clonotype was seen a handful of times. CDR3 residues: CASSVVPGGGQETQYF. In nucleotides, the CDR3 is TGTGCCAGCAGCGTAGTTCCGGGCGGCGGCCAAGAGACCCAGTACTTC. V and J are TRBV9 and TRBJ2-5; no clear D. Looked up from germline, CDR1 is SGDLS and CDR2 is YYNGEE. V lost 0 bases and J lost 1, with 13 bases in between. The CDR3 is made up of 16 amino acids.

There are a few counts of this clonotype. V is TRBV2 and J is TRBJ2-5; TRBD2 aligns across 14 bases. This CDR3 region has 16 residues. The germline gives CDR1 SNHLY, CDR2 FYNNEI. Trimming took 9 bases from V and 2 from J; bases not matched to a gene: 8. In nucleotides, the CDR3 is TGTGCCAGTGGGACTAGCGGGGGCCGCGTTCAAGAGACCCAGTACTTC. It yields the protein CASGTSGGRVQETQYF. The variable domain in full, with the rest retrieved from reference TRBV2 and TRBJ2-5, is EPEVTQTPSHQVTQMGQEVILRCVPISNHLYFYWYRQILGQKVEFLVSFYNNEISEKSEIFDDQFSVERPDGSNFTLKIRSTKLEDSAMYFCASGTSGGRVQETQYFGPGTRLLVL.

The rearrangement joins TRBV29-1 to TRBJ2-5; 8 positions match TRBD1. The J call may be faulty, since TRBJ2-7 better matches the DNA end. Germline CDR1 and CDR2: SQVTM and ANQGSEA. The CDR3 runs 14 residues. This CDR3 is CSVKSDDRGDEQYF. The CDR3 coding sequence is TGCAGCGTTAAAAGCGACGACAGGGGAGACGAGCAGTACTTC.

The chain couples TRBV25-1 to TRBJ2-1, with 8 positions matching TRBD2. CDR1 and CDR2 (germline): MGHDK, SYGVNS. Trimming at V came to 3 bases and at J to 6 bases, leaving 7 bases not matched to a gene. The CDR3 runs 15 residues. The CDR3, as DNA: TGTGCCAGCAGTGACTTGACACGGGAGGGCAATGAGCAGTTCTTC. Its protein is CASSDLTREGNEQFF.

This clonotype has at least ten counts. J is TRBJ2-5 and V is TRBV28; D not certain. This CDR3 spans 15 amino acids. Trimming shortened V by 3 bases and J by 5 bases, and 16 bases separated the two germline ends. Germline V gene data show CDR1 as MDHEN and CDR2 as SYDVKM. The CDR3 bases are TGTGCCAGCAGTTTGGATGGCGCCATGGGGGAGACCCAGTACTTC. Translating it yields CASSLDGAMGETQYF.

The chain combines TRBV29-1 with TRBJ2-3; D may match TRBD1 or TRBD2 (7 bases each). Germline V gene lookup returns CDR1 SQVTM and CDR2 ANQGSEA. Trimming took 0 bases from V and 6 from J, leaving 16 bases between them. The length of the CDR3 is 15 residues. The CDR3 sequence is CSVEEPNRGGDTQYF. The CDR3 DNA sequence: TGCAGCGTTGAAGAACCCAACAGGGGAGGGGATACGCAGTATTTT.

The V call is TRBV28, the J call TRBJ2-1; D remains ambiguous. The germline gives CDR1 MDHEN, CDR2 SYDVKM. This CDR3 is built from 15 residues. The V end lost 3 bases, the J end lost 7 bases, and 16 bases lay between the germline ends. The CDR3, as DNA: TGTGCCAGCAGTTTTAAACTTCTGACCTTAAATGAGCAGTTCTTC. Its translation is CASSFKLLTLNEQFF. Filled out from reference TRBV28 and TRBJ2-1, the complete variable domain reads DVKVTQSSRYLVKRTGEKVFLECVQDMDHENMFWYRQDPGLGLRLIYFSYDVKMKEKGDIPEGYSVSREKKERFSLILESASTNQTSMYLCASSFKLLTLNEQFFGPGTRLTVL.

This clonotype was counted at least ten times. The V call is TRBV20-1, the J call TRBJ1-2; 11 nucleotides line up with TRBD1. This CDR3 comprises 13 residues. Looked up from germline, CDR1 is DFQATT and CDR2 is SNEGSKA (reference sequence). With V trimmed by 6 bases and J by 3 bases, 3 bases remained unmatched. The CDR3 spells CSATGQGDYGYTF. CDR3 bases: TGCAGTGCAACGGGACAGGGGGACTATGGCTACACCTTC.

The V gene is TRBV7-2, the J gene TRBJ2-7; TRBD2 matches 12 bases. CDR1 and CDR2 (germline): SGHTA, FQGNSA. The CDR3 loop spans 15 amino acids. V shed 5 bases and J 5 bases; nucleotides not matched to a gene: 7. CDR3 bases: TGTGCCAGCAGCCCAACTAGCGGGGGGAGGAACGAGCAGTACTTC. Residues: CASSPTSGGRNEQYF.

This clonotype was counted a few times. The genes are TRBV20-1 and TRBJ2-3; TRBD2 matches 12 bases. With V trimmed by 5 bases and J by 1 base, 4 bases remained unmatched. Germline assignment: CDR1 DFQATT and CDR2 SNEGSKA (reference sequence). This CDR3 is 15 amino acids long. CDR3 region: CSAPPSGRGTDTQYF. The CDR3 region has the DNA TGCAGTGCTCCTCCTAGCGGGAGGGGCACAGATACGCAGTATTTT.

This clonotype has only a few counts. The rearrangement links TRBV6-6 to TRBJ2-5; D uncertain. The J call is uncertain, as TRBJ2-7 better fits the DNA end. This CDR3 has 15 residues. Germline-derived CDR1 and CDR2 are MNHNY and SVGAGI (reference sequence). Here the CDR3 reads CASSSLGPGKVEQYF. The CDR3 bases are TGTGCCAGCAGTTCCCTTGGACCGGGTAAGGTCGAGCAGTACTTC.

The V call is TRBV28, the J call TRBJ1-4; 8 bases align to TRBD1. CDR1 MDHEN and CDR2 SYDVKM come from the germline V gene. The CDR3 contains 14 residues. V lost 6 bases, J lost 14 bases, and 14 bases stayed unmatched. This CDR3 is CASRIDRGRNWLFF. Written as DNA, the CDR3 is TGTGCCAGCAGGATTGACAGGGGCAGGAACTGGCTGTTTTTT.